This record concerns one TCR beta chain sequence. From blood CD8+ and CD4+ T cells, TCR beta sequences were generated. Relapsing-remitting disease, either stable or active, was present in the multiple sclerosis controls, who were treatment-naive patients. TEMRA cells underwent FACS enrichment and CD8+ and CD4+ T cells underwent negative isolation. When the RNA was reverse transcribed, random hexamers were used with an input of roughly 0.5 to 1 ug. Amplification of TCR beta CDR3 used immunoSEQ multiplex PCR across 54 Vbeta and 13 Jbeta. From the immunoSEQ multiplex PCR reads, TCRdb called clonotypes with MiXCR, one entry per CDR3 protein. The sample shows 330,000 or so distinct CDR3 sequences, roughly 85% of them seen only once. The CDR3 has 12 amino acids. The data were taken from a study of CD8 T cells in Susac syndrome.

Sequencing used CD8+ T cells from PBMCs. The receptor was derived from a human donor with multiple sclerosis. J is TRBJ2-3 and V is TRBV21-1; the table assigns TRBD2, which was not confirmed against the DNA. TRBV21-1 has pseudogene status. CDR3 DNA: TGTGCCAGGCGTAGCGGGAGAGATACGCAGTATTTT. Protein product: CARRSGRDTQYF.